This section outlines one T cell receptor (beta chain) sequence together with its context. The data were obtained in a study of control samples from healthy donors and cancer patients. Measured with immunoSEQ multiplex PCR; TCRdb has only the in-frame clones, and not every one. The top ten hold 0.95% to 1.3% of the sample, which has more than 95,000 clones, roughly nine tenths seen once. V lost 4 bases, J lost 4 bases, and 12 bases stayed unmatched. Germline lookup yields CDR1 LNHDA and CDR2 SQIVND (reference sequence). This CDR3 is built from 16 residues. This receptor was obtained from a woman aged 50 to 65 with colorectal cancer. V and J are TRBV19 and TRBJ2-7; TRBD2 matches at 8 bases. Sequenced: PBMCs. CDR3 region: CASSTWVAGTGYEQYF. CDR3 coding DNA: TGTGCCAGTAGTACTTGGGTAGCGGGGACGGGATACGAGCAGTACTTC. The full variable domain, rest sourced from reference TRBV19 and TRBJ2-7, is DGGITQSPKYLFRKEGQNVTLSCEQNLNHDAMYWYRQDPGQGLRLIYYSQIVNDFQKGDIAEGYSVSREKKESFPLTVTSAQKNPTAFYLCASSTWVAGTGYEQYFGPGTRLTVT.